The T cell receptor beta chain described here comes from a study of T cells after somatic rescue of genetic block. The CDR3 is made up of 17 amino acids. Germline V gives CDR1 SEHNR, CDR2 FQNEAQ (reference sequence). Trimming cost V 3 bases and J 2 bases; bases outside gene matches: 7. Sequencing was performed with immunoSEQ multiplex PCR; in TCRdb, only in-frame clones are kept and a portion is missing. Here the sample spans 8,000 to 9,000 clones, 80% to 85% being singletons. What was sequenced was peripheral blood mononuclear cells (PBMCs). This sequence was found in a boy aged 5 to 17. The V call is TRBV7-9, the J call TRBJ2-1; TRBD2 aligns across 10 bases. CDR3 sequence reads: CASSLPSGTSAYNEQFF. In DNA, the CDR3 is TGTGCCAGCAGCTTGCCCTCCGGGACTAGCGCCTACAATGAGCAGTTCTTC.